This entry is about one T cell receptor beta chain. The antigen is not known. Extraction of RNA preceded its reverse transcription into cDNA, which served as the sequencing template. TCRdb keeps only in-frame clones here, not all; method: immunoSEQ multiplex PCR. This sample yields 200,000 to 250,000 clones, of which approximately 72% are seen a single time; 0.95% to 1.5% belongs to the top ten. As for treatment: oral pan-JAK inhibitor, 5-10 mg twice daily. The data originate from a study of CD8+ T cells in alopecia areata. Study as a whole: Tofacitinib was given for 6 to 18 months, then stopped for 6 months.

V was trimmed by 1 base and J by 8 bases, leaving 11 bases between them. This CDR3 has 14 amino acids. The V gene's germline CDR1 is SEHNR and CDR2 FQNEAQ (reference sequence). Study-level results: An increase in clonality over normal scalp was evident in lesional scalp, especially alopecia totalis/universalis. With patients, TCR sharing proved less clear than in mice, a difference possibly related to HLA. Administration of tofacitinib significantly diminished scalp clonality and expanded CD8+ clones within the top 100.

The sequence was obtained from a human donor with alopecia areata. The material was CD4+ T cells sorted from blood, obtained at roughly week 45, from a patient treated with tofacitinib. The V and J genes are TRBV7-9 and TRBJ1-4, with D unclear. The CDR3 bases are TGTGCCAGCAGCTTAGAATTGGGTCGGGAAAAACTGTTTTTT. Translation: CASSLELGREKLFF.